Below, one TCR beta chain is given with its context. Antigen unknown. This sample is part of a study of beta chain features in type 1 diabetes. The overall study: When patients were set against healthy donors, age, gender and cell yields were similar. Overall study findings and caveats: Type 1 diabetes patients had moderately but significantly shorter TCRB CDR3s in all four CD4+ subsets.

CD4+ naive, central memory, regulatory and stem cell-like memory subsets were isolated by sorting on CD45RO/CCR7/CD25/CD127/CD95/CD27. Per germline, CDR1 SEHNR and CDR2 FQNEAQ (reference sequence). V dropped 5 bases and J dropped 4; count of bases not matched to a gene: 12. The CDR3 totals 16 residues. Sequenced material consisted of expressed TCRB transcripts (all of the isolated RNA was reverse transcribed). Several million reads were obtained on average from naive, central memory and regulatory T cell samples. The repertoire was sequenced with immunoSEQ multiplex PCR; TCRdb's copy has only in-frame clones and lacks some. The table includes under 450,000 clones, about 16% detected once.

The chain recombines TRBV7-9 with TRBJ1-1; 8 nucleotides line up with TRBD1. The TCR originated in a woman aged 18-29 years in good health. Sequencing used naive CD4+ T cells from blood. DNA for the CDR3: TGTGCCAGCAGCCCCACCCGGGCAGGGGGCTCCACTGAAGCTTTCTTT. It is translated as CASSPTRAGGSTEAFF.